This T cell receptor beta chain was observed in a study of T-cell memory formation after mild COVID-19. Study outcomes and limitations: Clones that got smaller from day 15 to 85 had even CD4/CD8, while clones growing later tipped toward CD4+.

Germline values: CDR1 MNHEY, CDR2 SMNVEV (reference sequence). After removal of 5 bases from V and 3 bases from J, the junction contained 9 bases not matched to a gene. CDR3 length: 15 residues. TCRdb re-called the 5' RACE reads with MiXCR, one entry per CDR3 protein. In the table there are fewer than 450,000 distinct CDR3 sequences, 24% of which are singletons. On this clonotype: Its cognate antigen is unknown.

V usage is TRBV27 and J usage is TRBJ1-1; 7 bases are shared with TRBD1. Sequenced sample: PBMCs or a T cell subset sorted from them (not recorded which). The TCR originated in an adult woman who had mild COVID-19 (a few samples of this study predate the infection). Cell type and time point are not known. The CDR3 sequence is CASSGKTGPHTEAFF. CDR3 coding DNA: TGTGCCAGCAGTGGGAAGACAGGGCCCCACACTGAAGCTTTCTTT.